This T cell receptor (beta chain) was sequenced for a study of immune cell composition in non-small cell lung cancer. Study-wide results and limits: Lung squamous cell carcinoma tumours had significantly higher top 10 clone scores and productive clonality than lung adenocarcinoma.

This clone came up once. Its antigen is currently unknown. Data came from immunoSEQ multiplex PCR; TCRdb stores just in-frame clones and leaves some out. There are 2,000 to 3,000 clones in the sample; 81% occur only once, and around 3.9% lies in the top ten. This CDR3 has 12 amino acids. The germline gives CDR1 SQVTM, CDR2 ANQGSEA. With 3 bases removed from V and 1 base from J, the gap between germline ends came to 6 bases. Material for sequencing was lung tumor tissue. The V and J genes are TRBV29-1 and TRBJ1-1; D gene ambiguous. The TCR was taken from a human donor with non-small cell lung cancer. The CDR3 reads CSVERGNTEAFF. The CDR3 DNA is TGCAGCGTTGAGCGGGGGAACACTGAAGCTTTCTTT.